This note documents a single T cell receptor (beta chain) sequence. Its antigen is undetermined. The CDR3 contains 15 residues. The V gene end was trimmed by 4 bases and the J gene end by 1 base; junction bases not matched to a gene: 7. Germline CDR1 and CDR2: SGHRS and YFSETQ. Here immunoSEQ multiplex PCR was the method, and the copy in TCRdb shows in-frame clones only, minus some. The sample records approximately 2.5 million clones, 93% being singletons. This record comes from a study of shared clonotypes between healthy human individuals. Whole-study results and caveats: Sorted-subset samples were not fully sequenced, rarefaction indicated. Larger estimated richness was generally recorded for naive subsets relative to memory subsets.

Material for sequencing was naive CD4+ T cells from PBMCs. The sample's subset: CD45RA+ positively selected. The sequence was obtained from a man in his late teens or twenties in good health. Some clones in this sample may be carry-over from other donors' samples. The rearrangement uses TRBV5-1 and TRBJ1-1; 7 bases agree with TRBD1. CDR3 in DNA: TGCGCCAGCAGCAAATTGACAGGGAAGAACACTGAAGCTTTCTTT. It specifies CASSKLTGKNTEAFF.